The source of this TCR beta chain is a study of blood T cell repertoires in COVID-19. Whole-study context: Sites across the United States, Italy and Spain contributed samples from acute and convalescent COVID-19.

The CDR3 totals 15 residues. CDR1 is LGHNA and CDR2 is YNFKEQ in the germline V gene. In the authors' workflow: Amplifying reference gene primers gave estimates of nucleated cell counts. Method: immunoSEQ multiplex PCR; TCRdb's copy keeps in-frame clones and lacks some. V, J and clone size reflect that table, while D and trimming were determined from the DNA. Here the sample spans under 300,000 clones, approximately 85% being singletons. As regards this clone: Compared with germline, one end of the junction differs, possibly owing to a read error.

The receptor was derived from a woman aged 65 to 85 with acute or convalescent COVID-19. Sequenced sample: peripheral blood. The chain couples TRBV4-2 to TRBJ2-2; a possible D gene is TRBD2 (7 bases). The CDR3 sequence is CASRQGGGLGGELFF. The CDR3 region has the DNA TGTGCCAGCAGACAAGGGGGGGGCCTTGGCGGGGAGCTGTTTTTT.